One T cell receptor (beta chain) is described in this entry. Its specificity is unknown. This entry belongs to a study of shared clonotypes between healthy human individuals. As for the study in general: Donors were a couple of women and a few men aged 18 to 49. Whole-study results and caveats: Even with large depth, rarefaction showed that sorted-subset sequencing was incomplete.

Study processing details: ImmunoSEQ junction-only sequences lacked quality scores, so their filtering differed. The repertoire was sequenced with immunoSEQ multiplex PCR; TCRdb's copy has only in-frame clones and lacks some. V, J and clone size are those of that table, while D and trimming were read from the DNA. The sample has around 990,000 clones; 70% to 85% are singletons. CDR3 length: 15 residues. V lost 2 bases and J lost 6; bases outside the gene matches: 7. Germline-derived CDR1 and CDR2 are SGHVS and FQNEAQ. The chain is built from TRBV7-8 and TRBJ1-5; 7 nucleotides agree with TRBD1. The sequence derives from a man younger than 35 in good health. Some clones in this sample may be carry-over from other donors' samples. The specimen sequenced was memory CD4+ T cells from PBMCs. The subset was: CD45RA-negative fraction. The CDR3 sequence: CASSLRGAGGQPQHF. The CDR3 DNA follows: TGTGCCAGCAGCTTAAGAGGGGCAGGGGGTCAGCCCCAGCATTTT.